This T cell receptor (beta chain) comes out of a study of cytomegalovirus exposure and HLA in healthy donors. Study-wide context: Out of about 410 genotyped donors, less than 90% belonged to the Caucasian-associated ancestry cluster.

CDR1 and CDR2 from the germline V gene are SNHLY and FYNNEI. This CDR3 is 20 amino acids long. Germline trimming cut 8 bases from V and 4 bases from J; bases unmatched to any gene: 19. Primers for the PCR totalled 60 Vbeta and 13 Jbeta. Method: immunoSEQ multiplex PCR; TCRdb's copy keeps in-frame clones and lacks some. Of more than 95,000 clones in the sample, roughly three quarters were seen once. Broader study findings: It was 150 to 200 TCR beta chains that were listed as cytomegalovirus-associated.

Turning to this clone: Its antigen is undetermined.

Sequences were obtained from PBMCs. The source of this sequence is a man aged 30-40 years in good health and CMV-seronegative. This chain joins TRBV2 and TRBJ2-2; 13 bases are shared with TRBD2. This chain's CDR3 is CASSNPGRRTSGSGTGELFF. CDR3 bases: TGTGCCAGCTCAAACCCGGGACGGAGGACTAGCGGGAGTGGCACCGGGGAGCTGTTTTTT.